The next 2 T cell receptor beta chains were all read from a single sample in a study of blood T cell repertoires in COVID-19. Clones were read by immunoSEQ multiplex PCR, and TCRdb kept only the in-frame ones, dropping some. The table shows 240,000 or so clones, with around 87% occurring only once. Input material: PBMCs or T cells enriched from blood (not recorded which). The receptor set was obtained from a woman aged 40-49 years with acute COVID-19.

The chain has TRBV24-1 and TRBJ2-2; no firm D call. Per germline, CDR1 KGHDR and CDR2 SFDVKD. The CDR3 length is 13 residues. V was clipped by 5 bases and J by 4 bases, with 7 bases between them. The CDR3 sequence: CATSGWSTGELFF. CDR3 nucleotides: TGTGCCACCAGTGGTTGGAGCACCGGGGAGCTGTTTTTT.

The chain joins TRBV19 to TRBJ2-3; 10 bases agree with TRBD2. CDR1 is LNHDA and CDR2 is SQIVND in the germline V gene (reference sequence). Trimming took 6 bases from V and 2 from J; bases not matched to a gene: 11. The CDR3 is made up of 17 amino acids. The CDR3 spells CASRISPTSGYTDTQYF. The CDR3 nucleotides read TGTGCCAGTAGGATATCCCCGACTAGCGGGTACACAGATACGCAGTATTTT.